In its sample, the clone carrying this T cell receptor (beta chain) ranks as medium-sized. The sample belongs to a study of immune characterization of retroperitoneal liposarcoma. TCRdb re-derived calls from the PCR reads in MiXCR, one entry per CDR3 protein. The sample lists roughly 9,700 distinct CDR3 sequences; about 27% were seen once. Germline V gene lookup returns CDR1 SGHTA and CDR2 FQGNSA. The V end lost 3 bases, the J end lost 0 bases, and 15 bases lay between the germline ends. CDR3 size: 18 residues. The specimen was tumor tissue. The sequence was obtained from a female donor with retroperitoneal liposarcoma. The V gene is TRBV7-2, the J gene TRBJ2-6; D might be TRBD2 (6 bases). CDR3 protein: CASSLQPAGFSGANVLTF. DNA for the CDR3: TGTGCCAGCAGCTTGCAGCCAGCGGGTTTCTCTGGGGCCAACGTCCTGACTTTC. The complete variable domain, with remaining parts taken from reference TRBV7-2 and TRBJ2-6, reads GAGVSQSPSNKVTEKGKDVELRCDPISGHTALYWYRQSLGQGLEFLIYFQGNSAPDKSGLPSDRFSAERTGGSVSTLTIQRTQQEDSAVYLCASSLQPAGFSGANVLTFGAGSRLTVL.